The 8 T cell receptor beta chains below come from one sample, sequenced in a study of T cell repertoires in cytomegalovirus infection. One entry per CDR3 protein results from TCRdb running MiXCR on the reads. The profile shows more than 400,000 distinct CDR3 sequences, more than 20% of them singletons. Material: PBMCs. These receptors originate from a human donor in good health (CMV status not recorded). Some clones in this sample may be carry-over from other donors' samples.

The chain combines TRBV28 with TRBJ2-5, with 7 nucleotides matching TRBD1. J was trimmed by 3 bases and V by 6 bases; bases with no gene match: 13. Per the germline V gene, CDR1 is MDHEN and CDR2 is SYDVKM. The CDR3 sequence is 16 residues long. CDR3 DNA: TGTGCCAGCAGGGGACGTGGGTACAGGGGAAAAGAGACCCAGTACTTC. Its translation is CASRGRGYRGKETQYF.

The gene calls are TRBV11-2 and TRBJ2-5, with 8 bases identical to TRBD2. The CDR3 loop spans 16 amino acids. Looked up from germline, CDR1 is SGHAT and CDR2 is FQNNGV. Losses at the gene ends were 5 bases for V and 4 bases for J; bases not matched to a gene: 12. CDR3 residues: CASSPGKREQVETQYF. CDR3 nucleotide sequence: TGTGCCAGCAGCCCCGGGAAGCGGGAGCAGGTAGAGACCCAGTACTTC.

The chain uses TRBV19 and TRBJ2-3, with D tentatively TRBD1 (6 bases). The CDR3 length is 15 residues. V was trimmed by 6 bases and J by 6 bases, leaving 19 bases between them. Germline V gene data show CDR1 as LNHDA and CDR2 as SQIVND (reference sequence). This chain's CDR3 is CASRSGQGLLDTQYF. In DNA form, the CDR3 reads TGTGCCAGTAGATCCGGCCAGGGGCTATTGGATACGCAGTATTTT. The full variable domain, completed using reference TRBV19 and TRBJ2-3, is DGGITQSPKYLFRKEGQNVTLSCEQNLNHDAMYWYRQDPGQGLRLIYYSQIVNDFQKGDIAEGYSVSREKKESFPLTVTSAQKNPTAFYLCASRSGQGLLDTQYFGPGTRLTVL.

V and J are TRBV7-9 and TRBJ1-4; tentatively, D is TRBD1 (6 bases). Germline V gene data show CDR1 as SEHNR and CDR2 as FQNEAQ (reference sequence). This CDR3 is 15 amino acids long. Trimming took off 4 bases at V and 8 bases at J, with 17 bases between the two ends. The CDR3 sequence: CASSSRDTEAEKLFF. CDR3 nucleotide sequence: TGTGCCAGCAGCTCCCGGGACACCGAGGCAGAAAAACTGTTTTTT.

This clonotype was seen repeatedly, ten times or more. This chain joins TRBV7-9 and TRBJ1-2; D not certain. This CDR3 is 14 amino acids long. V was cut by 2 bases and J by 1 base, with 8 bases left in between. Germline CDR1 and CDR2: SEHNR and FQNEAQ (reference sequence). The CDR3 nucleotides read TGTGCCAGCAGCTTACTTGGAAGTAACTATGGCTACACCTTC. Residues: CASSLLGSNYGYTF. Based on the CDR3 plus reference TRBV7-9 and TRBJ1-2, the full variable domain is DTGVSQNPRHKITKRGQNVTFRCDPISEHNRLYWYRQTLGQGPEFLTYFQNEAQLEKSRLLSDRFSAERPKGSFSTLEIQRTEQGDSAMYLCASSLLGSNYGYTFGSGTRLTVV.

The genes are TRBV12-3 or TRBV12-4 and TRBJ1-2; D possibly corresponds to TRBD1 (6 bases). The CDR3 spans 15 residues. Trimming removed 6 bases at V and 4 bases at J, with 18 bases between. The CDR3 region is CASSSLQGGGYGYTF. CDR3 nucleotide sequence: TGTGCCAGCAGCTCACTACAGGGTGGGGGCTATGGCTACACCTTC.

This clonotype turned up a few times. The V and J genes are TRBV4-1 and TRBJ2-3; D is undetermined. The V gene's germline CDR1 is MGHRA and CDR2 YSYEKL. The V end lost 0 bases, the J end lost 1 base, and 20 bases lay between the germline ends. The CDR3 is made up of 19 amino acids. The CDR3 DNA reads TGCGCCAGCAGCCAAGATGGTCCGGACCCCGGCGATCGCACAGATACGCAGTATTTT. Its protein is CASSQDGPDPGDRTDTQYF.

This clonotype has more than one count but fewer than ten. This chain uses TRBV12-3 or TRBV12-4 with TRBJ2-3; D not certain. CDR3 size: 15 residues. The V end lost 5 bases, the J end lost 0 bases, and 12 bases lay between the germline ends. For the CDR3, the DNA is TGTGCCAGCAGTAGAGGAAGAACTAGCACAGATACGCAGTATTTT. Its translation: CASSRGRTSTDTQYF.